These T cell receptor beta chains were read from a single sample in a study of cytomegalovirus exposure and HLA in healthy donors. The data were produced by immunoSEQ multiplex PCR, yet TCRdb's version contains in-frame clones alone and is incomplete. The sample holds 130,000 or so clones. The sample taken for sequencing was PBMCs. These TCRs come from a woman between 40 and 50 years old in good health and CMV-seronegative. The CDR3 runs from the conserved cysteine through the conserved F or W. A D gene is named only where the DNA matches it firmly. Clone size is stated in some rows and not others, as once, few, many or a class when expanded.

D	size	J	V	CDR3	DNA
TRBD2	-	TRBJ2-7	TRBV7-2	CASSYSSGGWGSYEQYF	TGTGCCAGCAGTTACTCTAGCGGGGGGTGGGGCTCCTACGAGCAGTACTTC
TRBD1	-	TRBJ2-1	TRBV5-4	CASSLGTADEQFF	TGTGCCAGCAGCTTAGGGACAGCGGATGAGCAGTTCTTC
TRBD2	-	TRBJ2-1	TRBV7-2	CASSSPGTSGDNEQFF	TGTGCCAGCAGCTCTCCCGGGACTAGCGGAGACAATGAGCAGTTCTTC
-	-	TRBJ2-1	TRBV7-2	CASSLAASMDEQFF	TGTGCCAGCAGCTTAGCAGCTAGTATGGATGAGCAGTTCTTC
TRBD1	-	TRBJ1-1	TRBV18	CASSGMGQKRGTEAFF	TGTGCCAGCTCCGGTATGGGACAGAAAAGGGGCACTGAAGCTTTCTTT
-	medium-sized	TRBJ1-3	TRBV4-3	CASSQDYGGGNTIYF	TGCGCCAGCAGCCAAGATTACGGTGGTGGAAACACCATATATTTT
-	-	TRBJ1-5	TRBV18	CASSPGRDSQPQHF	TGTGCCAGCTCACCGGGCAGGGATAGCCAGCCCCAGCATTTT
-	-	TRBJ1-2	TRBV15	CATSSSDRTGGYTF	TGTGCCACCAGCAGTTCCGACAGGACGGGTGGCTACACCTTC
-	-	TRBJ1-4	TRBV5-5	CASTQRTDEKLFF	TGTGCCAGCACCCAGCGGACGGACGAAAAACTGTTTTTT
-	-	TRBJ1-5	TRBV7-9	CASSLGGLLQPQHF	TGTGCCAGCAGCTTGGGGGGGTTGTTGCAGCCCCAGCATTTT
TRBD1	-	TRBJ1-6	TRBV19	CASSIETGGYNSPLHF	TGTGCCAGTAGTATAGAGACAGGGGGCTATAATTCACCCCTCCACTTT
-	-	TRBJ2-2	TRBV2	CASSEVGGDTGELFF	TGTGCCAGCAGCGAGGTGGGGGGAGACACCGGGGAGCTGTTTTTT
-	-	TRBJ1-5	TRBV10-3	CAINHRVDQPQHF	TGTGCCATCAACCACAGGGTCGATCAGCCCCAGCATTTT
-	-	TRBJ2-7	TRBV16	CASSPADRPSYEQYF	TGTGCCAGCAGCCCCGCAGACAGGCCTTCCTACGAGCAGTACTTC